A single TCR beta chain is shown here with its context. Germline V lookup: CDR1 SGHVS, CDR2 FNYEAQ. This CDR3 region has 14 residues. The data were taken from a study of CXCR3-negative and CXCR3-positive naive CD8 T cells. It was by 5' RACE with UMI labels that the TRB cDNA libraries were prepared. Following a re-call of the 5' RACE reads, TCRdb has one entry per CDR3 protein and lacks DNA. The sample data list tens of thousands of distinct CDR3 sequences. In triplicate, each CD8+ T cell subset was sorted at 300,000 to 350,000 cells per replicate. Sequencing was carried out using naive CXCR3- CD8+ T cells from blood. Described subset: CD45RO-CCR7+CD27+CD95- naive CD8+ T cells lacking CXCR3 (TNR3-). The sequence derives from a human donor in good health. Some clones in this sample may be carry-over from other donors' samples. The rearrangement links TRBV7-6 to TRBJ2-7; TCRdb returns TRBD1, unconfirmable since there is no DNA. CDR3: CASSLASGDYEQYF.